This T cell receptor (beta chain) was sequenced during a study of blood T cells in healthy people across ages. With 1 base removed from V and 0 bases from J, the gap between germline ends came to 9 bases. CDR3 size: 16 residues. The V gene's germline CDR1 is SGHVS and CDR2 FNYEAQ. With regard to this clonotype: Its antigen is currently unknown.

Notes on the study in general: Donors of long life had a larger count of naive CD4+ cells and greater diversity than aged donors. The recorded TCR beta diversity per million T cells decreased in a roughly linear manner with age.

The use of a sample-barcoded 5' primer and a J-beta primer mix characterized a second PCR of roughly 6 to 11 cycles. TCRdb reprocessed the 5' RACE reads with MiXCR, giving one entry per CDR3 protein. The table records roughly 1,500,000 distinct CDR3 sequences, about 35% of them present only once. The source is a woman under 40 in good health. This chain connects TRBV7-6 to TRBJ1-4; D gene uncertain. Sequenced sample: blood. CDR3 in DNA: TGTGCCAGCAGCTTAGGATCCCGGGCAACTAATGAAAAACTGTTTTTT. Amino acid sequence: CASSLGSRATNEKLFF.